The clone carrying this TCR beta chain turned up a few times. This specimen comes from a study of blood T cell repertoires in COVID-19. The wider study: COVID-19 samples from acute and convalescent phases originated in the United States, Italy and Spain. In each case, the material was cDNA or gDNA derived from T cells, B-cell-depleted T cells, or PBMCs.

As handled by the study authors: Reference gene primers were amplified, and this amplification served to estimate nucleated cell counts. Libraries were prepared by immunoSEQ multiplex PCR; TCRdb keeps only in-frame clonotypes and omits some of them. V and J calls and clone size come straight from that table; D and trimming were deduced from the DNA. Of about 160,000 clones in the sample, 82% were seen once. The sequence came from an elderly woman with active or convalescent COVID-19. The sequencing sample was made of peripheral blood.

CDR3: CASLHTVNTEAFF. CDR3 coding DNA: TGTGCCAGCCTACATACAGTTAACACTGAAGCTTTCTTT. This chain uses TRBV28 with TRBJ1-1; no clear D. This CDR3 is built from 13 residues. Germline CDR1 and CDR2: MDHEN and SYDVKM. V lost 8 bases and J lost 2, with 12 bases in between.